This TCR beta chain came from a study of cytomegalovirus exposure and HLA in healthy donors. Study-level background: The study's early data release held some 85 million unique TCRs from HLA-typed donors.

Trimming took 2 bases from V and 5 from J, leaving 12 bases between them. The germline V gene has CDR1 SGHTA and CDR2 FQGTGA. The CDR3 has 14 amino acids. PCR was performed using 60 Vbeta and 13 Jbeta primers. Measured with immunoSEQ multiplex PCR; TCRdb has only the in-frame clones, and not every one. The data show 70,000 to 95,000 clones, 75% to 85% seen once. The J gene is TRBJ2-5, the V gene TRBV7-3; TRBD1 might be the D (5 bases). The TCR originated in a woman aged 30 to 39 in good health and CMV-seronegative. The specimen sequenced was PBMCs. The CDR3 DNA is TGTGCCAGCAGCTTATCTTCCAGGGCTGAGACCCAGTACTTC. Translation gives CASSLSSRAETQYF.